In this sample, the clone carrying this T cell receptor beta chain turned up a few times. Using immunoSEQ multiplex PCR, the repertoire was profiled, and TCRdb retains in-frame clones only, with some absent. This repertoire shows approximately 72,000 clones, roughly 86% found once; its top ten account for approximately 15%. The data were obtained in a study of PD-L1 blockade in urothelial cancer. Across the study: At 3 weeks (second dose) and 6 weeks after starting treatment, blood was analyzed.

The V end lost 4 bases, the J end lost 2 bases, and 12 bases lay between the germline ends. Germline lookup yields CDR1 SGHRS and CDR2 YFSETQ. CDR3 length: 14 residues. Indicated time point: pretreatment peripheral blood. There were between 1 and 8 samples from each patient, taken pretreatment and on-treatment. This chain links TRBV5-1 with TRBJ2-5, with a possible D match to TRBD1 (6 bases). Sequenced material: PBMCs, taken around atezolizumab (anti-PD-L1) treatment. This receptor was obtained from a man between 60 and 75 years old with urothelial cancer. The CDR3 nucleotides are TGCGCCAGCAGCACCGGACAGCCACAAGAGACCCAGTACTTC. Translating it yields CASSTGQPQETQYF.